The sequence of this TCR beta chain was determined in a study of cytomegalovirus exposure and HLA in healthy donors. General study points: With later analysis, a missense DCLRE1C variant became linked to TCR beta V- and J-gene trimming. In a later analysis, productive TCRs from donors in an Asian-associated ancestry cluster reportedly carried fewer N-insertions than the cohort mean.

This CDR3 region has 12 residues. With 0 bases removed from V and 2 bases from J, the gap between germline ends came to 3 bases. Germline CDR1 SGHDT, CDR2 YYEEEE. Although they were nominally healthy when sampled, donors likely had unrecorded immune exposures. PCR involved 60 Vbeta and 13 Jbeta primers. Clones were read by immunoSEQ multiplex PCR, and TCRdb kept only the in-frame ones, dropping some. The sample lists some 150,000 clones, around 80% occurring once. This clone was recorded only once. Its antigen is still unknown. The sample comprised PBMCs. The gene calls are TRBV5-6 and TRBJ2-7; D unclear. The origin of this receptor is a woman between 45 and 60 years old in good health and CMV-seronegative. The CDR3 DNA reads as TGTGCCAGCAGCTTGGGTACCTACGAGCAGTACTTC. Residues: CASSLGTYEQYF. The variable domain in full, with the rest retrieved from reference TRBV5-6 and TRBJ2-7, is DAGVTQSPTHLIKTRGQQVTLRCSPKSGHDTVSWYQQALGQGPQFIFQYYEEEERQRGNFPDRFSGHQFPNYSSELNVNALLLGDSALYLCASSLGTYEQYFGPGTRLTVT.